This T cell receptor beta chain originates from a study of shared T cell receptors in the human thymus. This CDR3 is 18 amino acids long. The V gene's germline CDR1 is MNHNS and CDR2 SASEGT. With V trimmed by 1 base and J by 0 bases, 10 bases remained unmatched. Profiling relied on immunoSEQ multiplex PCR, and the TCRdb table lists in-frame clones only, not all of them. The sample yields some 760,000 clones, over 75% seen once. These records were also assigned to another study, of human thymus T cells.

The TCR was taken from a girl under three years old with a congenital heart defect. The V gene is TRBV6-1, the J gene TRBJ2-7; 9 bases fit TRBD2. Sequencing was done on a sample of thymocytes. The CDR3 sequence is CASSEGAQRGALSYEQYF. In DNA form, the CDR3 reads TGTGCCAGCAGTGAAGGGGCCCAGCGGGGGGCCCTCTCCTACGAGCAGTACTTC.